These T cell receptor beta chains were read from a single sample in a study of cytomegalovirus exposure and HLA in healthy donors. The assay was immunoSEQ multiplex PCR, and TCRdb's table has in-frame clones only and misses some. The sample lists 150,000 to 200,000 clones; around 80% were seen once. Sequencing was done on a sample of PBMCs. The receptors stem from a man aged 18-30 years in good health and CMV-seronegative. Each CDR3 is given with its conserved first and last residue. D genes are given only for firm matches. Only some rows state a clone size, as once, few, many or a class for expanded clones.

-,TRBJ2-5,TRBD1,TRBV10-1,TGCGCCAGCAGTGAGGGGACAGGGGGCCTAGGGGAGACCCAGTACTTC,CASSEGTGGLGETQYF
few,TRBJ2-5,-,TRBV6-6,TGTGCCAGCAAACTGGAAGAGACCCAGTACTTC,CASKLEETQYF
-,TRBJ2-3,TRBD1,TRBV5-1,TGCGCCAGCAGCTTGCGGCCGACAGGGTTCCTACCTAGCACAGATACGCAGTATTTT,CASSLRPTGFLPSTDTQYF
-,TRBJ1-3,-,TRBV6-5,TGTGCCAGCAGGACGCGGGTGAGGGGAAACACCATATATTTT,CASRTRVRGNTIYF
-,TRBJ2-3,-,TRBV5-1,TGCGCCAGCAGCTTGCCTCGTGGCTCCACCAGCACAGATACGCAGTATTTT,CASSLPRGSTSTDTQYF
-,TRBJ1-1,-,TRBV6-1,TGTGCCAGCAGTGAATTAGCCCCCAGGAACACTGAAGCTTTCTTT,CASSELAPRNTEAFF
-,TRBJ2-7,TRBD1,TRBV28,TGTGCCAGCACCCAGGACAGGGGGCCTGACGAGCAGTACTTC,CASTQDRGPDEQYF
-,TRBJ2-3,TRBD2,TRBV25-1,TGTGCCAGCAGTGGGGACTACTACACAGATACGCAGTATTTT,CASSGDYYTDTQYF
-,TRBJ2-7,TRBD2,TRBV27,TGTGCCAACAGTTTGTCCAGCGGGATTTACGAGCAGTACTTC,CANSLSSGIYEQYF
once,TRBJ2-5,-,TRBV6-1,TGTGCCAGCAGTTACGGGAGGACCCAGTACTTC,CASSYGRTQYF
few,TRBJ2-1,-,TRBV15,TGTGCCACCAGCAGAGATAATTATCCCAATGAGCAGTTCTTC,CATSRDNYPNEQFF
-,TRBJ1-3,-,TRBV9,TGTGCCAGCAGCCCCCGAGTCGGTCCCTCTGGAAACACCATATATTTT,CASSPRVGPSGNTIYF
-,TRBJ1-6,TRBD1,TRBV5-4,TGTGCCAGCAGCTCGGGGGTCCAGGGGGCTAATAATTCACCCCTCCACTTT,CASSSGVQGANNSPLHF
few,TRBJ2-2,-,TRBV30,TGTGCCTGGAGTCACAGTTTAGGCACCGGGGAGCTGTTTTTT,CAWSHSLGTGELFF
few,TRBJ2-7,-,TRBV21-1,TGTGCCAGCAGTCACCCTTTGGGGGACTGCTCCTACGAGCAGTACTTC,CASSHPLGDCSYEQYF
once,TRBJ1-2,-,TRBV15,TGTGCCACCAGCAGCGGGGGGGGCTCTAGGTATGGCTACACCTTC,CATSSGGGSRYGYTF
few,TRBJ1-2,TRBD1,TRBV28,TGTGCCAGCAGTTTACGACAGGGGGCCTACGGCTACACCTTC,CASSLRQGAYGYTF
-,TRBJ1-1,-,TRBV6-1,TGTGCCAGCAGTGAAGCACGGGGGGCTTGGGCTGAAGCTTTCTTT,CASSEARGAWAEAFF
-,TRBJ1-3,TRBD1,TRBV6-6,TGTGCCAGCAGGCGGACAGGGTTAGACACCATATATTTT,CASRRTGLDTIYF
-,TRBJ1-6,-,TRBV14,TGTGCCAGCAGCCAAGTTCAGGGAATCCATTCACCCCTCCACTTT,CASSQVQGIHSPLHF
few,TRBJ1-2,-,TRBV6-1,TGTGCCAGCACGCGGGGTATGACTAACTATGGCTACACCTTC,CASTRGMTNYGYTF
-,TRBJ1-5,-,TRBV15,TGTGCCACCAGCAGAGAGTCGAATCAGCCCCAGCATTTT,CATSRESNQPQHF
-,TRBJ1-1,-,TRBV27,TGTGCCAGTCCGAGGGTCACAGAGAACACTGAAGCTTTCTTT,CASPRVTENTEAFF
-,TRBJ2-5,TRBD2,TRBV28,TGTGCCAGCATAACGGGAGGGGCTGAGACCCAGTACTTC,CASITGGAETQYF
-,TRBJ2-3,TRBD2,TRBV4-2,TGTGCCAGCAGCGAACGGGAGGGAGGAAACACAGATACGCAGTATTTT,CASSEREGGNTDTQYF
-,TRBJ1-6,TRBD1,TRBV7-8,TGTGCCAGCAGCTTAGCGGAACAGGGGAAATCACCCCTCCACTTT,CASSLAEQGKSPLHF
-,TRBJ1-1,TRBD1,TRBV29-1,TGCAGCGTTGGAGGGACAGGGTCTAGGAGGAACACTGAAGCTTTCTTT,CSVGGTGSRRNTEAFF
-,TRBJ2-2,-,TRBV11-2,TGTGCCAGCAGCCCTTCCGGCACCGGGGAGCTGTTTTTT,CASSPSGTGELFF
-,TRBJ1-3,-,TRBV27,TGTGCCAGCGGAACAGGACCCTCGGTCACCATATATTTT,CASGTGPSVTIYF
once,TRBJ1-5,-,TRBV27,TGTGCCAGCAGCTCCTACTTTGGGGCCAGCAATCAGCCCCAGCATTTT,CASSSYFGASNQPQHF